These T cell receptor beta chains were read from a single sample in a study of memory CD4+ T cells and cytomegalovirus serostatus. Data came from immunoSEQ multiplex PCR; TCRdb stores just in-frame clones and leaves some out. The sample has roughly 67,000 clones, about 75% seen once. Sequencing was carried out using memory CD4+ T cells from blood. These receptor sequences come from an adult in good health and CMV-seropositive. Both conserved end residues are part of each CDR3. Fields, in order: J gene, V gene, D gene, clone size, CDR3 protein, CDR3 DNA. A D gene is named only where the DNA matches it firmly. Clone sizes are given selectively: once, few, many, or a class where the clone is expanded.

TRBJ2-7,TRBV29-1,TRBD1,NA,CSHKTGGEQYF,TGCAGCCACAAGACAGGGGGCGAGCAGTACTTC
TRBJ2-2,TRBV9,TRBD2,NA,CASSLAGGFTGELFF,TGTGCCAGCAGCCTAGCGGGAGGATTCACCGGGGAGCTGTTTTTT
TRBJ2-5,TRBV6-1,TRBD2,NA,CASSELAGGHQETQYF,TGTGCCAGCAGTGAGTTAGCGGGGGGCCACCAAGAGACCCAGTACTTC
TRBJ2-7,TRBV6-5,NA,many,CASSPSGSGSYEQYF,TGTGCCAGCAGTCCGTCGGGTAGCGGATCCTACGAGCAGTACTTC
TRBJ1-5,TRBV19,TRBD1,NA,CASTSGQGAYNQPQHF,TGTGCCAGTACCTCCGGACAGGGGGCCTACAATCAGCCCCAGCATTTT
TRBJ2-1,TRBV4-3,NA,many,CASSQDLSSGYNEQFF,TGCGCCAGCAGCCAGGACTTATCGTCTGGATACAATGAGCAGTTCTTC
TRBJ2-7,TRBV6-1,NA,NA,CASSDSGLIYEQYF,TGTGCCAGCAGTGATTCCGGACTGATCTACGAGCAGTACTTC
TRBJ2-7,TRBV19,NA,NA,CATRPRTDYEQYF,TGTGCCACCAGACCTAGGACAGACTACGAGCAGTACTTC
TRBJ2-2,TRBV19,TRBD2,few,CASSMTRTSGSRTGELFF,TGTGCCAGTAGTATGACTCGGACTAGCGGGAGCAGGACCGGGGAGCTGTTTTTT
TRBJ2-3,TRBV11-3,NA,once,CASGKGTDTQYF,TGTGCCAGCGGCAAGGGGACAGATACGCAGTATTTT
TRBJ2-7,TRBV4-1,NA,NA,CASSQVVVFKGEQYF,TGCGCCAGCAGCCAAGTAGTTGTTTTCAAGGGAGAGCAGTACTTC
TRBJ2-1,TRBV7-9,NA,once,CASRPAAGPEYYNEQFF,TGTGCCAGCAGGCCCGCCGCAGGGCCAGAGTACTACAATGAGCAGTTCTTC
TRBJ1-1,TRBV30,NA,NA,CAWSTGTADGAFF,TGTGCCTGGAGTACAGGAACCGCCGATGGGGCTTTCTTT
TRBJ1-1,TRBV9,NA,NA,CASSGGGSMNTEAFF,TGTGCCAGCAGCGGTGGGGGCAGCATGAACACTGAAGCTTTCTTT
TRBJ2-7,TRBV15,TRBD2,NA,CATSRVASGRLQDHSYEQYF,TGTGCCACCAGCAGAGTAGCTAGCGGGCGTCTGCAAGACCACTCCTACGAGCAGTACTTC
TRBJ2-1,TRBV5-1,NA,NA,CASTLVKSGNEQFF,TGCGCCAGCACACTAGTTAAATCTGGCAATGAGCAGTTCTTC
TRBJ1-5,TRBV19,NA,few,CASSTRRGDSNQPQHF,TGTGCCAGTAGTACTCGACGGGGGGATAGCAATCAGCCCCAGCATTTT
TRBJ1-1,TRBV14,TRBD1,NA,CASSPTGVNTEAFF,TGTGCCAGCAGCCCCACAGGGGTGAACACTGAAGCTTTCTTT
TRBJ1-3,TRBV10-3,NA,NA,CAISNSYRDRANTIYF,TGTGCCATCAGCAATAGCTACAGGGATAGGGCAAACACCATATATTTT
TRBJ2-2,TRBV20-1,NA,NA,CSAWSTGELFF,TGCAGTGCTTGGAGCACCGGGGAGCTGTTTTTT
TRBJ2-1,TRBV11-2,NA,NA,CASSLEFRGGNEQFF,TGTGCCAGCAGCTTAGAATTTCGAGGGGGCAATGAGCAGTTCTTC
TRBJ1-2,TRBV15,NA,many,CATSKDILLVPYGYTF,TGTGCCACCAGCAAGGACATCCTCCTTGTACCCTATGGCTACACCTTC
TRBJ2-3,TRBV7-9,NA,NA,CASSLVRWGDDTQYF,TGTGCCAGCAGCTTAGTACGGTGGGGGGATGATACGCAGTATTTT
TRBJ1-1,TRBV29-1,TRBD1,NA,CSVEGTGVRDTEAFF,TGCAGCGTTGAAGGGACAGGGGTACGGGACACTGAAGCTTTCTTT
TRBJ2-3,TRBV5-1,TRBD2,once,CASSLEERGGGSFTDTQYF,TGCGCCAGCAGCTTGGAGGAGCGGGGGGGCGGATCCTTCACAGATACGCAGTATTTT
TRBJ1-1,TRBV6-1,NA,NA,CASSARQATNSEAFF,TGTGCCAGCAGTGCCCGACAGGCAACCAACTCTGAAGCTTTCTTT
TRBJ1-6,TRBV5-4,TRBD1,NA,CASSQGGHHNSPLHF,TGTGCCAGCAGCCAGGGGGGACATCATAATTCACCCCTCCACTTT
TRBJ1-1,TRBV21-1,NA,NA,CASSKGQSPEAFF,TGTGCCAGCAGCAAGGGACAGTCCCCTGAAGCTTTCTTT
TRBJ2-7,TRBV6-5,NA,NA,CASSPPAGQSYEQYF,TGTGCCAGCAGCCCACCGGCGGGGCAATCCTACGAGCAGTACTTC
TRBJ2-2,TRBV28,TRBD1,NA,CASSLVGQGLSNTGELFF,TGTGCCAGCAGTTTGGTGGGACAGGGACTCTCGAACACCGGGGAGCTGTTTTTT
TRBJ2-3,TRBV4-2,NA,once,CASSQDAVAASTDTQYF,TGTGCCAGCAGCCAAGATGCGGTAGCGGCTAGCACAGATACGCAGTATTTT
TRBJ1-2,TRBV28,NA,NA,CATTPANTNYGYTF,TGTGCCACCACCCCAGCGAACACTAACTATGGCTACACCTTC
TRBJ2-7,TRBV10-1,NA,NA,CASNRAWGSEQYF,TGCGCCAGCAACCGGGCCTGGGGTTCCGAGCAGTACTTC
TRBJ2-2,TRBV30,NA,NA,CAWSWGQNTGELFF,TGTGCCTGGAGCTGGGGACAGAACACCGGGGAGCTGTTTTTT
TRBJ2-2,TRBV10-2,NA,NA,CASSVREDGGELFF,TGCGCCAGCAGTGTAAGAGAGGATGGAGGGGAGCTGTTTTTT
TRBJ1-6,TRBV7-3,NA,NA,CASSLEGAPSPLHF,TGTGCCAGCAGCTTGGAGGGAGCCCCCTCACCCCTCCACTTT
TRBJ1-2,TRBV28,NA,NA,CASSLYRGHPNRPNYGYTF,TGTGCCAGCAGTTTATACCGGGGACACCCAAACAGACCTAACTATGGCTACACCTTC
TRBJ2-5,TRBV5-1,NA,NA,CASSSLQGGGETQYF,TGCGCCAGCAGCTCCCTACAGGGTGGGGGAGAGACCCAGTACTTC
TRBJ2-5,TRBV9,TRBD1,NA,CASSPLGQPQETQYF,TGTGCCAGCAGCCCCCTGGGACAGCCCCAAGAGACCCAGTACTTC
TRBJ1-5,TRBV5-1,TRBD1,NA,CASSVGQGDQPQHF,TGCGCCAGCAGCGTGGGACAGGGAGATCAGCCCCAGCATTTT
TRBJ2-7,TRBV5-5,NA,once,CASSLRETYEQYF,TGTGCCAGCAGCTTGAGGGAAACCTACGAGCAGTACTTC
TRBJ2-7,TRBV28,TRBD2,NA,CASTPVWGGDYEQYF,TGTGCCAGCACTCCGGTGTGGGGAGGGGACTACGAGCAGTACTTC
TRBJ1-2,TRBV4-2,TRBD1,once,CASSQNTGGGYGYTF,TGTGCCAGCAGCCAAAACACAGGGGGAGGCTATGGCTACACCTTC
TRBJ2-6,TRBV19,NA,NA,CASSVTQGTGANVLTF,TGTGCCAGTAGTGTCACACAGGGTACCGGGGCCAACGTCCTGACTTTC
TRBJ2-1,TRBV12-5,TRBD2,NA,CASGLVVGGASEQFF,TGTGCTAGTGGTTTGGTAGTCGGGGGGGCGTCTGAGCAGTTCTTC